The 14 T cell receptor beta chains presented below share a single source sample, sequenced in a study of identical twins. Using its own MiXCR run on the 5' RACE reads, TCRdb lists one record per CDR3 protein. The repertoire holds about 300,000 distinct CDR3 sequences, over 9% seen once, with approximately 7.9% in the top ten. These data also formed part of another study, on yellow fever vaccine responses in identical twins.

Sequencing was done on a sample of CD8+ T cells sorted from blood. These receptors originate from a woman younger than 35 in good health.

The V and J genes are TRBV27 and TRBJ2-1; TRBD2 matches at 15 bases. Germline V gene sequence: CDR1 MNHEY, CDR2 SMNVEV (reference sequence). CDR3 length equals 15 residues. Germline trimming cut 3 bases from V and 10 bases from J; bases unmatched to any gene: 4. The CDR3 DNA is TGTGCCAGCAGTTTCCGGACTAGCGGGGGGGCGGAGCAGTTCTTC. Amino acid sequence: CASSFRTSGGAEQFF.

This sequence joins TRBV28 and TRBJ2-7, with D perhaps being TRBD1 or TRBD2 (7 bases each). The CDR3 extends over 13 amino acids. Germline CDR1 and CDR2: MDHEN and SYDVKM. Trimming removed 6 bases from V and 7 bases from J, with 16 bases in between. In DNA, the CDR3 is TGTGCCAGCAGCCAGGGGGGGGCGAGGGAGCAGTACGTC. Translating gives CASSQGGAREQYV.

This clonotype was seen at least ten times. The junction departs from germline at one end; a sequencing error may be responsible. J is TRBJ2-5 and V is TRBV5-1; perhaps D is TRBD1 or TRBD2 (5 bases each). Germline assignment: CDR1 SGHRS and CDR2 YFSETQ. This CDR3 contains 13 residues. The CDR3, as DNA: TGTGCCAGCAGTTTACGAGGGGAAGAGACCCAGTACTTC. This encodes CASSLRGEETQYF.

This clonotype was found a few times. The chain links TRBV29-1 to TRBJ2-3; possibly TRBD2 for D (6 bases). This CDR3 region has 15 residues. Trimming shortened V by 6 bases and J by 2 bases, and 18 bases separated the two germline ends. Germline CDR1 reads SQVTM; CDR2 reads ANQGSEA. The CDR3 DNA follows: TGCAGCGTGGCAAAAAGGGACTTCATCACAGATACGCAGTATTTT. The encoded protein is CSVAKRDFITDTQYF.

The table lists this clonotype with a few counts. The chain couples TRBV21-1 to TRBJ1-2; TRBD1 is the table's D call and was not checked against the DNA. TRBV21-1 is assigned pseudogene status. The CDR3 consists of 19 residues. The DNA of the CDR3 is TGTGCCAGCAGCAATGCCCCGACAGGGTTTAAGGAGGGTCACTATGGCTACACCTTC. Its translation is CASSNAPTGFKEGHYGYTF.

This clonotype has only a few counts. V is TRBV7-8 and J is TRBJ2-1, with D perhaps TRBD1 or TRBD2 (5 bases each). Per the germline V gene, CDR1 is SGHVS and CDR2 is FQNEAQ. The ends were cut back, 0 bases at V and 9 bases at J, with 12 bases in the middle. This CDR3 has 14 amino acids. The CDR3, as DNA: TGTGCCAGCAGCTTAGCTGGGGGTAGCCGTGAGCAGTTCTTC. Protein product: CASSLAGGSREQFF.

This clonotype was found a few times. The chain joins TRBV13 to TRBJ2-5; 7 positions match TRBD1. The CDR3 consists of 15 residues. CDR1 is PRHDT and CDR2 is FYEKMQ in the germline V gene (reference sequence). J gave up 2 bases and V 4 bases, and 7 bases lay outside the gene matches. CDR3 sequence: CASSSPWDSQETQYF. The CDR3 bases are TGTGCCAGCAGCTCGCCTTGGGACAGTCAAGAGACCCAGTACTTC.

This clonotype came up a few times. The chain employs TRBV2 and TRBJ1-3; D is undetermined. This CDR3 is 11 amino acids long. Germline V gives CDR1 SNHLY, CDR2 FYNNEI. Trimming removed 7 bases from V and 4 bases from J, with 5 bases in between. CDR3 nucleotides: TGTGCCAGCATTGGCGGAAACACCATATATTTT. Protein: CASIGGNTIYF.

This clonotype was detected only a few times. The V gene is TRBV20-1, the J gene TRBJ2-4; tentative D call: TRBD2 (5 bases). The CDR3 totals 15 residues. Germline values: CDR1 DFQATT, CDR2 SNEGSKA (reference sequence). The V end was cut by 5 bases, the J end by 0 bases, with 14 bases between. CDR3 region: CSAFDYPLAKNIQYF. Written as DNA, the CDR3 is TGCAGTGCTTTTGACTACCCTCTAGCCAAAAACATTCAGTACTTC.

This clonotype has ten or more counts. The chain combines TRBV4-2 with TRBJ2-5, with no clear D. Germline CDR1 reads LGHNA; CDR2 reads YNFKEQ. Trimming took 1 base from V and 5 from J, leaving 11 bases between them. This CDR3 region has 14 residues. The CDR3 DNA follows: TGTGCCAGCAGCCAAGGGAACTTGGAGGAGACCCAGTACTTC. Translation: CASSQGNLEETQYF.

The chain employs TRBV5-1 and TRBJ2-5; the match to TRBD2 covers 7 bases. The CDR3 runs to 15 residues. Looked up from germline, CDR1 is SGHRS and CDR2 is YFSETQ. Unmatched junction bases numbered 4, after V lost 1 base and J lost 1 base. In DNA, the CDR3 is TGCGCCAGCAGCTTGAGGACTAGGCCCCAAGAGACCCAGTACTTC. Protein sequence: CASSLRTRPQETQYF.

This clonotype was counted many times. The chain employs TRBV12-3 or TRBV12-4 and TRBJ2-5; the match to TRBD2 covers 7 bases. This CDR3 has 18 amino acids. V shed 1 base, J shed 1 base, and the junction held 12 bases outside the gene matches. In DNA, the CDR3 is TGTGCCAGCAGTTTAGACCCGCGGAGCGGGGCTATCCAAGAGACCCAGTACTTC. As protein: CASSLDPRSGAIQETQYF.

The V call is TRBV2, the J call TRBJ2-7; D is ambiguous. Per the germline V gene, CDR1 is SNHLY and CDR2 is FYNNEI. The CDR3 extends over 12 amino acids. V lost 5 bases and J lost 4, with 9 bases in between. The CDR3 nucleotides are TGTGCCAGCAGTACCAGTGGATACGAGCAGTACTTC. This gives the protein CASSTSGYEQYF.

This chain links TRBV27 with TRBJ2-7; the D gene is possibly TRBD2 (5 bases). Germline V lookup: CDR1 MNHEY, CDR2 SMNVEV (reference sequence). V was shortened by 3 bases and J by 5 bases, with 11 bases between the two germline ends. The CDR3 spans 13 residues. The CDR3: CASSFRDFDEQYF. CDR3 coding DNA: TGTGCCAGCAGTTTCCGGGATTTTGACGAGCAGTACTTC.